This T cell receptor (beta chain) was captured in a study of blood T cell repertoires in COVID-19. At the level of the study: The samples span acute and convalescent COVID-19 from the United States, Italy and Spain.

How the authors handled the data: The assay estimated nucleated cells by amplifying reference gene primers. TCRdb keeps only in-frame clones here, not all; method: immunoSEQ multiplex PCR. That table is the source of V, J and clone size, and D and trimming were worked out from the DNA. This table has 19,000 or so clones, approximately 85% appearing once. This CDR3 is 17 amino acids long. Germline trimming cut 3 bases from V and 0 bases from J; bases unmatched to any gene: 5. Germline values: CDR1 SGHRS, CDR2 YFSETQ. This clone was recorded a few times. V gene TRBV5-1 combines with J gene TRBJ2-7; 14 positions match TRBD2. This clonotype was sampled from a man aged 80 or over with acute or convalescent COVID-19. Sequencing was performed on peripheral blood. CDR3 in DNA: TGCGCCAGCAGCTGGGGGACTAGCGGGGGCACCTCCTACGAGCAGTACTTC. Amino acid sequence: CASSWGTSGGTSYEQYF.